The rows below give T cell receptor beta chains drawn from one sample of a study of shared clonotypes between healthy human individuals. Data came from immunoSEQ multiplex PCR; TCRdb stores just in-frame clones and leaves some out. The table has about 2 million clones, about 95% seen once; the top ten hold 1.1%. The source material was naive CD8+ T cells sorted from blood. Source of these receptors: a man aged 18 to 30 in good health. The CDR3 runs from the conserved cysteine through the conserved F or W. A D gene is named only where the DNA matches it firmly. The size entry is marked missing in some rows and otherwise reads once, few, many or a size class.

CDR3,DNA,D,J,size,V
CAWSFRGQLTGELFF,TGTGCCTGGAGCTTTCGGGGACAGCTGACCGGGGAGCTGTTTTTT,TRBD1,TRBJ2-2,-,TRBV30
CASSETGTRDNEQFF,TGTGCCAGCAGCGAGACCGGGACTAGGGACAATGAGCAGTTCTTC,TRBD2,TRBJ2-1,-,TRBV9
CASSPGVNTGELFF,TGTGCCAGCTCACCAGGGGTAAACACCGGGGAGCTGTTTTTT,-,TRBJ2-2,once,TRBV18
CASSYPGQPQETQYF,TGTGCCAGCAGCTACCCGGGGCAGCCACAAGAGACCCAGTACTTC,-,TRBJ2-5,-,TRBV2
CASSQEAGMREEAGELFF,TGCGCCAGCAGCCAAGAAGCGGGTATGAGGGAGGAGGCCGGGGAGCTGTTTTTT,-,TRBJ2-2,-,TRBV4-3
CASSYGLAGAYEQYF,TGTGCCAGCAGTTACGGGCTAGCGGGAGCCTACGAGCAGTACTTC,TRBD2,TRBJ2-7,-,TRBV6-5
CASSEWLGLGTEAFF,TGTGCCAGCAGTGAATGGCTGGGCTTGGGCACTGAAGCTTTCTTT,-,TRBJ1-1,-,TRBV6-1
CASSPDPFGPFSGANVLTF,TGTGCCAGCAGTCCAGACCCCTTTGGGCCCTTCTCTGGGGCCAACGTCCTGACTTTC,-,TRBJ2-6,-,TRBV27
CASRGVDEQFF,TGCGCCAGCAGGGGAGTGGATGAGCAGTTCTTC,-,TRBJ2-1,-,TRBV10-2
CASSPGTESSYEQYF,TGTGCCAGCAGCCCCGGGACAGAAAGCTCCTACGAGCAGTACTTC,TRBD1,TRBJ2-7,-,TRBV7-6
CASSLEGTDDDNYGYTF,TGTGCCAGCAGCTTAGAAGGGACAGACGACGATAACTATGGCTACACCTTC,TRBD1,TRBJ1-2,-,TRBV11-1
CAIKGWGTDTQYF,TGTGCCATCAAGGGGTGGGGAACAGATACGCAGTATTTT,-,TRBJ2-3,-,TRBV10-3
CASSPERPNTGELFF,TGTGCCAGCAGCCCGGAGCGGCCGAACACCGGGGAGCTGTTTTTT,-,TRBJ2-2,-,TRBV7-6
CSVAAPTYTYEQYF,TGCAGCGTTGCTGCTCCCACCTACACCTACGAGCAGTACTTC,-,TRBJ2-7,-,TRBV29-1
CASSDTAGGDNEQFF,TGTGCCAGCAGTGATACGGCGGGAGGGGACAATGAGCAGTTCTTC,TRBD2,TRBJ2-1,-,TRBV2
CASSIQGAPNNEQFF,TGTGCCAGCAGCATACAGGGGGCCCCCAACAATGAGCAGTTCTTC,TRBD1,TRBJ2-1,-,TRBV7-9
CASSVLWGAYNEQFF,TGTGCCAGCAGCGTCCTTTGGGGCGCCTACAATGAGCAGTTCTTC,-,TRBJ2-1,-,TRBV7-9
CASSLDLRTEAFF,TGTGCCAGCAGCTTAGATCTCAGGACTGAAGCTTTCTTT,-,TRBJ1-1,-,TRBV11-2
CASSLASLAGYQETQYF,TGCGCCAGCAGCTTGGCGTCTCTAGCGGGATACCAAGAGACCCAGTACTTC,TRBD2,TRBJ2-5,once,TRBV5-1
CASSPQGIYGYTF,TGTGCCAGCAGTCCACAGGGAATCTATGGCTACACCTTC,-,TRBJ1-2,-,TRBV27
CASSQRQGTQETQYF,TGCGCCAGCAGCCAGCGACAGGGGACGCAAGAGACCCAGTACTTC,TRBD1,TRBJ2-5,-,TRBV4-1
CASTLQAAEQFF,TGTGCCAGCACGTTACAGGCGGCTGAGCAGTTCTTC,-,TRBJ2-1,-,TRBV2
CASSYLTPDYTDTQYF,TGTGCCAGCAGTTACCTCACACCGGACTACACAGATACGCAGTATTTT,-,TRBJ2-3,-,TRBV6-6
CASSGPGTVVHYGYTF,TGTGCCAGCAGCGGACCTGGGACAGTCGTCCACTATGGCTACACCTTC,TRBD1,TRBJ1-2,-,TRBV7-9
CAARGGASYEQYF,TGTGCCGCCCGGGGGGGTGCGTCCTACGAGCAGTACTTC,TRBD2,TRBJ2-7,-,TRBV27
CASSLGRAALSKDNEQFF,TGTGCCAGCAGCTTGGGGAGAGCTGCACTCTCCAAAGACAATGAGCAGTTCTTC,-,TRBJ2-1,-,TRBV13
CATSRSPDSLSNQPQHF,TGTGCCACCAGCAGAAGCCCCGACAGTCTTAGCAATCAGCCCCAGCATTTT,-,TRBJ1-5,-,TRBV15
CASSWKPDTNSPLHF,TGCGCCAGCAGCTGGAAGCCCGACACAAATTCACCCCTCCACTTT,-,TRBJ1-6,-,TRBV5-1
CASSQAAGEQFF,TGCGCCAGCAGCCAAGCCGCGGGGGAGCAGTTCTTC,-,TRBJ2-1,-,TRBV4-1
CASSWDRGSYEQYF,TGTGCCAGCAGCTGGGACAGGGGCTCCTACGAGCAGTACTTC,TRBD1,TRBJ2-7,-,TRBV11-2
CASSHSNRGNTEAFF,TGCGCCAGCAGCCACTCTAACAGGGGTAACACTGAAGCTTTCTTT,TRBD1,TRBJ1-1,once,TRBV4-1
CASSDDRQGGINEQFF,TGTGCCAGCAGCGACGACCGACAGGGAGGTATCAATGAGCAGTTCTTC,-,TRBJ2-1,-,TRBV9
CASSIEQENEQFF,TGTGCCAGCAGCATAGAACAGGAAAATGAGCAGTTCTTC,-,TRBJ2-1,once,TRBV5-4
CASSYPLGQGGETQYF,TGTGCCAGCAGTTACCCCTTAGGACAGGGTGGGGAGACCCAGTACTTC,TRBD1,TRBJ2-5,-,TRBV6-5
CASSIGQDLEAFF,TGTGCCAGTAGTATAGGTCAGGACTTGGAAGCTTTCTTT,-,TRBJ1-1,-,TRBV19
CASSLLFDRGGGYEQYF,TGCGCCAGCAGCTTGTTATTCGACAGGGGAGGCGGCTACGAGCAGTACTTC,TRBD1,TRBJ2-7,-,TRBV5-1
CASSLEGRGDSTDTQYF,TGTGCCAGCAGCTTGGAGGGTCGGGGTGATAGCACAGATACGCAGTATTTT,-,TRBJ2-3,-,TRBV5-6
CAISDVGEVSYEQYF,TGTGCCATCAGTGATGTGGGGGAGGTATCCTACGAGCAGTACTTC,-,TRBJ2-7,-,TRBV10-3
CASSFGANTEAFF,TGTGCCAGCAGCTTTGGAGCGAACACTGAAGCTTTCTTT,-,TRBJ1-1,-,TRBV5-6
CASSLEGLGSYEQYF,TGTGCCAGCAGCTTAGAGGGACTAGGCTCCTACGAGCAGTACTTC,TRBD2,TRBJ2-7,-,TRBV7-2
CASSYHPGAENSEAFF,TGTGCCAGCAGTTACCACCCGGGAGCCGAGAACTCTGAAGCTTTCTTT,-,TRBJ1-1,-,TRBV28